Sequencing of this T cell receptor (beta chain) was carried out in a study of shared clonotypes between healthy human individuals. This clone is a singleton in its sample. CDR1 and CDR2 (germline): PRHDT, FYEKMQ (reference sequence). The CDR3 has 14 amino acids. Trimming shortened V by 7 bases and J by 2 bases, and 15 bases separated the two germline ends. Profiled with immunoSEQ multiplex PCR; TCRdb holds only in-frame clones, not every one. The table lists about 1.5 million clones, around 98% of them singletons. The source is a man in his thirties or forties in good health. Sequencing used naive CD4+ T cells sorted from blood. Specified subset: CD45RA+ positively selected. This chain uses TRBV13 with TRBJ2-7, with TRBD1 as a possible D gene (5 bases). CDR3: CASTSLGRTYEQYF. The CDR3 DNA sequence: TGTGCCAGCACCTCCCTGGGGCGGACCTACGAGCAGTACTTC. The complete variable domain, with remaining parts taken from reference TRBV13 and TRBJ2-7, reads AAGVIQSPRHLIKEKRETATLKCYPIPRHDTVYWYQQGPGQDPQFLISFYEKMQSDKGSIPDRFSAQQFSDYHSELNMSSLELGDSALYFCASTSLGRTYEQYFGPGTRLTVT.